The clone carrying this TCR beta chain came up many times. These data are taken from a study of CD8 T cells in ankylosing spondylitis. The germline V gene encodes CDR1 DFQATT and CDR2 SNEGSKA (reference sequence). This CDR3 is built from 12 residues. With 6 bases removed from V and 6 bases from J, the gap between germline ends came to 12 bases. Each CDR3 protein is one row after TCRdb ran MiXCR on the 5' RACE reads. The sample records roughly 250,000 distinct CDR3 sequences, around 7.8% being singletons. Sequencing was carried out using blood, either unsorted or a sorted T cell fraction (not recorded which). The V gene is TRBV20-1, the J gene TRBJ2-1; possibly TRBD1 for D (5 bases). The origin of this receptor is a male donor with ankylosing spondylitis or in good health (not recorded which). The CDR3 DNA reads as TGCAGTGCCGGACGACAGAGCAATGAGCAGTTCTTC. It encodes CSAGRQSNEQFF.